The clone carrying this T cell receptor (beta chain) showed up just once. PCR primers comprised 60 Vbeta and 13 Jbeta primers. Sequenced by immunoSEQ multiplex PCR; TCRdb stores in-frame clones only, minus some. The sample comprises hundreds of thousands of clones, roughly 90% of which are singletons, and roughly 2.3% rests with the top ten. The record originates from a study of cytomegalovirus exposure and HLA in healthy donors. Germline lookup yields CDR1 MNHEY and CDR2 SVGAGI. There are 15 residues in the CDR3. With 4 bases clipped from V and 1 base from J, the junction kept 5 bases outside the gene matches.

The gene calls are TRBV6-5 and TRBJ1-1; 8 nucleotides line up with TRBD1. The sequenced material came from PBMCs. This sequence originates from a woman in her late teens or twenties in good health and CMV-seronegative. The CDR3 region is CASSLSGTGNTEAFF. The CDR3, as DNA: TGTGCCAGCAGTTTATCCGGGACAGGGAACACTGAAGCTTTCTTT.